This entry is about one TCR beta chain. Its target is unknown. These data originate in a study of Ad26.COV2.S vaccination and SARS-CoV-2 variants. Study-level findings and limits: Vaccinees and placebo recipients showed similar non-spike TCR breadth.

There are 13 residues in the CDR3. From germline, CDR1 is LNHNV and CDR2 YYDKDF (reference sequence). With 6 bases clipped from V and 5 bases from J, the junction kept 6 bases outside the gene matches. Only in-frame clones appear in the TCRdb table, and some are missing; sequencing was by immunoSEQ multiplex PCR. This table has 350,000 to 450,000 clones, around 89% appearing once. Indicated treatment: 19 received Ad26.COV2.S at low or high dose, single or two shots; about 5 received placebo; per-sample allocation not given. Material that was analyzed had been drawn on day 63 after the first vaccine or placebo injection.

This sequence originates from a person between 18 and 60 years old who received the Ad26.COV2.S COVID-19 vaccine or a placebo. Here the sequenced sample was peripheral blood, taken in a trial of Ad26.COV2.S vaccine versus placebo. This rearrangement joins TRBV15 to TRBJ1-2, with 7 bases that match TRBD1. DNA for the CDR3: TGTGCCACCAGAGACGGGACAGCGTATGGCTACACCTTC. Translated, it gives CATRDGTAYGYTF.